What follows describes a single T cell receptor beta chain. Its antigen remains unknown. This sample is part of a study of T cell responses to AZD1222 COVID-19 vaccine. Germline loops: CDR1 SEHNR, CDR2 FQNEAQ (reference sequence). Trimming left V 4 bases short and J 7 bases short, with 22 bases between. The CDR3 runs 17 residues. Study-wide points: A mostly white British donor set with more females was recruited, and clonal diversity was possibly underestimated. Baseline serostatus was positive in only a handful of AZD1222 recipients. Among vaccine-associated CD4 TCRs, coverage spanned spike, with dominance at 160-218 and 743-854. Repertoires were obtained solely post-peak T cell response.

Using immunoSEQ multiplex PCR, the repertoire was profiled, and TCRdb retains in-frame clones only, with some absent. Among some 150,000 clones listed, more than 70% were seen once. The TCR comes from an adult in good health. The sequencing used peripheral blood, collected on day 0 of MenACWY control vaccination. V is TRBV7-9 and J is TRBJ2-2; D may be TRBD1 (6 bases). The DNA for the CDR3 is TGTGCCAGCAGCTCCTCTACAGGGCAGACCGGTGGCGGGGAGCTGTTTTTT. It specifies CASSSSTGQTGGGELFF.